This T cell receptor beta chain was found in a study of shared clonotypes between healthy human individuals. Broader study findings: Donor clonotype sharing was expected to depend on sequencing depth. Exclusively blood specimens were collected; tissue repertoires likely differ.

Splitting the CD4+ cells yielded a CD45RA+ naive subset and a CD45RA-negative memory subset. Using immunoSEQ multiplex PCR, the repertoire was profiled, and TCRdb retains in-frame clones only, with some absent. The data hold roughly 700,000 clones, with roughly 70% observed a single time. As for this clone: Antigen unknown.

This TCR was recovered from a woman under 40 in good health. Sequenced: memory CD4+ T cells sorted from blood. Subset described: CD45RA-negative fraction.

The CDR3 coding sequence is TGTGCCAGCAGGCGGACAGGGTTGCAAGAGACCCAGTACTTC. Protein sequence: CASRRTGLQETQYF. The rearrangement uses TRBV13 and TRBJ2-5; 8 bases match TRBD1. Germline V gives CDR1 PRHDT, CDR2 FYEKMQ (reference sequence). The CDR3 is made up of 14 amino acids. Trimming cost V 6 bases and J 2 bases; bases outside gene matches: 5. The whole variable domain, filled in from reference TRBV13 and TRBJ2-5, reads AAGVIQSPRHLIKEKRETATLKCYPIPRHDTVYWYQQGPGQDPQFLISFYEKMQSDKGSIPDRFSAQQFSDYHSELNMSSLELGDSALYFCASRRTGLQETQYFGPGTRLLVL.